This TCR beta chain emerged from a study of shared clonotypes between healthy human individuals. Study-wide points: Only blood was sampled; tissue repertoires likely differ.

CD45RA-negative memory and CD45RA+ naive subsets were split from the CD4+ cells. The DNA input per sorted-subset replicate PCR was about 220 ng, corresponding to 25,000 to 30,000 T cell genomes. Clones were sequenced by immunoSEQ multiplex PCR, and TCRdb holds only the in-frame ones, with some missing. The data show 2 million to 2.5 million clones, 85% to 95% seen once. Regarding this clone: Its antigen remains unknown.

Sequenced input: naive CD4+ T cells from PBMCs. Subset: CD45RA+ positively selected. This TCR was recovered from a man aged 18 to 30 in good health. Some clones in this sample may be carry-over from other donors' samples.

CDR3 protein: CASSGSGRFGETQYF. The CDR3 DNA reads as TGTGCCAGCAGCGGTAGCGGGAGGTTTGGGGAGACCCAGTACTTC. The gene calls are TRBV9 and TRBJ2-5; TRBD2 matches 10 bases. V gave up 3 bases and J gave up 5 bases; unmatched junction bases: 7. Germline V gene sequence: CDR1 SGDLS, CDR2 YYNGEE. The CDR3 is 15 amino acids.